What follows is one T cell receptor beta chain and its context. This entry comes from a study of blood T cell repertoires in COVID-19. Profiling relied on immunoSEQ multiplex PCR, and the TCRdb table lists in-frame clones only, not all of them. This table has approximately 98,000 clones, over 80% appearing once. The CDR3 contains 17 residues. V lost 1 base and J lost 9; bases outside the gene matches: 10. Germline CDR1 MNHEY, CDR2 SMNVEV (reference sequence). This rearrangement joins TRBV27 to TRBJ1-6, with 9 bases that match TRBD1. The sequenced material came from peripheral blood. The sequence derives from a man older than 75 with acute or convalescent COVID-19. The CDR3 here is CASSLYLGTGRISPLHF. The DNA of the CDR3 is TGTGCCAGCAGTTTATATCTTGGGACAGGGAGGATTTCACCCCTCCACTTT.